The 7 T cell receptor beta chains below were found in one sample sequenced in a study of long-term antiretroviral therapy in people with HIV. Survey-level immunoSEQ v3.0 assays were run. This table comes from immunoSEQ multiplex PCR, and its TCRdb copy is limited to in-frame clones, with some not included. The repertoire holds some 29,000 clones, with around 90% as singletons. The sequences come from unsorted PBMCs, collected 3.2 years before starting antiretroviral therapy. These receptors were obtained from a man over 45 with HIV.

This clone occurred once. V and J are TRBV7-9 and TRBJ1-4; D is undetermined. The CDR3 runs 14 residues. V gave up 0 bases and J gave up 7 bases, with 9 bases separating them. CDR1 SEHNR and CDR2 FQNEAQ come from the germline V gene (reference sequence). CDR3 in DNA: TGTGCCAGCAGCTTAGCTCTATCCCCTGAAAAACTGTTTTTT. Its translation: CASSLALSPEKLFF.

This rearrangement joins TRBV7-3 to TRBJ2-1; no reliable D call. The germline gives CDR1 SGHTA, CDR2 FQGTGA. This CDR3 spans 15 amino acids. The V end was cut by 2 bases, the J end by 8 bases, with 16 bases between. The CDR3: CASSLGIKSGDEQFF. The DNA of the CDR3 is TGTGCCAGCAGCTTAGGGATAAAGTCTGGGGATGAGCAGTTCTTC.

The genes are TRBV4-2 and TRBJ2-1; 11 nucleotides align to TRBD2. Trimming removed 0 bases from V and 5 bases from J; junction bases left unmatched: 9. The CDR3 runs to 18 residues. The germline CDR1 and CDR2 sequences are LGHNA and YNFKEQ. This CDR3 is CASSQDPPGTSGHNEQFF. The CDR3 DNA follows: TGTGCCAGCAGCCAAGACCCTCCCGGGACTAGCGGCCACAATGAGCAGTTCTTC.

The rearrangement uses TRBV9 and TRBJ2-7; weak D call: TRBD1 (5 bases). Trimming left V 0 bases short and J 5 bases short, with 15 bases between. Germline V gives CDR1 SGDLS, CDR2 YYNGEE. The length of the CDR3 is 15 residues. CDR3 DNA: TGTGCCAGCAGCGTAGATGGCAGGGCCCAAGACGAGCAGTACTTC. Translated, it gives CASSVDGRAQDEQYF. The full variable domain, rest sourced from reference TRBV9 and TRBJ2-7, is DSGVTQTPKHLITATGQRVTLRCSPRSGDLSVYWYQQSLDQGLQFLIQYYNGEERAKGNILERFSAQQFPDLHSELNLSSLELGDSALYFCASSVDGRAQDEQYFGPGTRLTVT.

CDR3 in amino acids: CASSPAYYEQYF. The CDR3, as DNA: TGTGCCAGCAGCCCAGCCTACTACGAGCAGTACTTC. This chain joins TRBV7-2 and TRBJ2-7; D ambiguous. CDR3 length equals 12 residues. V dropped 5 bases and J dropped 3 bases, with 8 bases sitting between them. Germline CDR1 and CDR2: SGHTA and FQGNSA.

V gene TRBV18 combines with J gene TRBJ1-4; D remains ambiguous. This CDR3 spans 12 amino acids. V was cut by 3 bases and J by 7 bases, with 6 bases left in between. CDR1 and CDR2 (germline): KGHSH, LQKENI. The CDR3 DNA is TGTGCCAGCTCACCGGTAGGTGAAAAACTGTTTTTT. Translated, it gives CASSPVGEKLFF.

This chain joins TRBV5-1 and TRBJ1-6; D remains unclear. V was clipped by 3 bases and J by 5 bases, with 18 bases between them. CDR1 and CDR2 from the germline V gene are SGHRS and YFSETQ. CDR3 length: 17 residues. CDR3 nucleotide sequence: TGCGCCAGCAGCTCCACGCCCGCAGCCCAAAATAATTCACCCCTCCACTTT. Translated: CASSSTPAAQNNSPLHF.